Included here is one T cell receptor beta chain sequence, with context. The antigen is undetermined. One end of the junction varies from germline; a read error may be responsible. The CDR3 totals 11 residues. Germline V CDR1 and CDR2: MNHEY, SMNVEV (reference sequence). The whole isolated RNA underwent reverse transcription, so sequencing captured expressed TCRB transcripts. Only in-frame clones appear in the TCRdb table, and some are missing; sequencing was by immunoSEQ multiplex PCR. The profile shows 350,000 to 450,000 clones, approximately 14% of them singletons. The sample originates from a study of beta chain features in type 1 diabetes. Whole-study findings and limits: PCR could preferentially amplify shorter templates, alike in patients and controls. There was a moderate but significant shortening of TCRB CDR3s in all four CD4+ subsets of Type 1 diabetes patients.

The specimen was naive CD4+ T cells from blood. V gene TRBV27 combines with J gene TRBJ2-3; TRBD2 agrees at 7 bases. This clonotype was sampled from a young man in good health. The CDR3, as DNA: TGCCCTCGGGAGGGCACAGATACGCAGTATTTT. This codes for CPREGTDTQYF.